Each of the 5 T cell receptor beta chains below was sequenced from the same sample in a study of memory CD4+ T cells and cytomegalovirus serostatus. The sort gate was single viable CD3+CD4+CD8-CD45RO+ cells for memory CD4+ T cells. Sequencing used immunoSEQ multiplex PCR; TCRdb keeps in-frame clones, though not all of them. Of 60,000 or so clones in the sample, 82% were seen once. The sequenced sample consisted of memory CD4+ T cells from blood. Every receptor here comes from an adult in good health and CMV-seronegative. Some clones in this sample may be carry-over from other donors' samples.

The V and J genes are TRBV30 and TRBJ1-2, with a tentative D call TRBD1 (6 bases). CDR3 length: 13 amino acids. V shed 3 bases and J shed 5 bases, with 13 bases lying between them. Germline CDR1 is GTSNPN and CDR2 is SVGIG (reference sequence). CDR3 DNA: TGTGCCTGGAGCGGACGGAGGGGGTATGGCTACACCTTC. Translating gives CAWSGRRGYGYTF.

The rearrangement uses TRBV11-2 and TRBJ2-3; no reliable D call. This CDR3 has 14 residues. Trimming removed 3 bases from V and 0 bases from J, with 7 bases in between. Germline V gene data show CDR1 as SGHAT and CDR2 as FQNNGV. CDR3 sequence: CASSFRTSTDTQYF. The CDR3 DNA is TGTGCCAGCAGCTTCCGTACTAGCACAGATACGCAGTATTTT.

This sequence joins TRBV19 and TRBJ1-2; D is unresolved. CDR3 length: 15 residues. V was trimmed by 5 bases and J by 5 bases, leaving 18 bases between them. Germline-derived CDR1 and CDR2 are LNHDA and SQIVND (reference sequence). Here the CDR3 DNA reads TGTGCCAGTAGTGTGGGCGCGGGTGGACTATATGGCTACACCTTC. Its protein is CASSVGAGGLYGYTF.

The rearrangement joins TRBV18 to TRBJ1-6, with no clear D. V lost 2 bases and J 3 bases, leaving 8 bases between the germline ends. This CDR3 region has 15 residues. Per germline, CDR1 KGHSH and CDR2 LQKENI. In nucleotides, the CDR3 is TGTGCCAGCTCACCAAAACAGAGCTATAATTCACCCCTCCACTTT. Protein: CASSPKQSYNSPLHF.

The chain employs TRBV28 and TRBJ1-5, with D perhaps TRBD1 (5 bases). V lost 8 bases and J lost 5, with 16 bases in between. This CDR3 has 14 amino acids. Germline-derived CDR1 and CDR2 are MDHEN and SYDVKM. For the CDR3, the DNA is TGTGCCAGCGGGTCCCCCGGGACTCATCAGCCCCAGCATTTT. As protein: CASGSPGTHQPQHF.